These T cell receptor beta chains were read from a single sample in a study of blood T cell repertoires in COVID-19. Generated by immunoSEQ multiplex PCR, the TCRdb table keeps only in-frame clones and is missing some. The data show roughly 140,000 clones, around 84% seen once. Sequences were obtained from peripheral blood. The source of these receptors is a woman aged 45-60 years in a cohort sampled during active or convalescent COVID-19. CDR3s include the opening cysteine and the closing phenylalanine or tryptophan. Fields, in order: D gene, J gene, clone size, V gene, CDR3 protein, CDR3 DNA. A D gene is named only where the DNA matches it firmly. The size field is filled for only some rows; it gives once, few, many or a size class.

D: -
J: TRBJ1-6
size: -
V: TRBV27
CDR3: CASSFGAVNSPLHF
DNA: TGTGCCAGCAGTTTTGGGGCAGTTAATTCACCCCTCCACTTT

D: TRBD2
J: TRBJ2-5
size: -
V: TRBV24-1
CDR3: CATQEGGGARETQYF
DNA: TGTGCCACTCAGGAGGGCGGGGGGGCCCGAGAGACCCAGTACTTC

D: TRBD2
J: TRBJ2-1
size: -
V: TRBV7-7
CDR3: CASSERGGPYNEQFF
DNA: TGTGCCAGCAGCGAGCGGGGGGGCCCCTACAATGAGCAGTTCTTC

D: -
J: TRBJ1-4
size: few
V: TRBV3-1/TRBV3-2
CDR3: CASSQGPNEKLFF
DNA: TGTGCCAGCAGCCAGGGCCCGAATGAAAAACTGTTTTTT

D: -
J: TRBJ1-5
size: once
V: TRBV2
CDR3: CASSDVNREQPQHF
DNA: TGTGCCAGCAGTGATGTAAACCGGGAGCAGCCCCAGCATTTT

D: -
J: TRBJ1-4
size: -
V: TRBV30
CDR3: CASSRIRQLNEKLFF
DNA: TGTGCCTCGAGCAGAATTAGACAGCTAAATGAAAAACTGTTTTTT

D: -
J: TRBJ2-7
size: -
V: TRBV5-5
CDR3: CASSSVRYEQYF
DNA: TGTGCCAGCAGCTCCGTCCGCTACGAGCAGTACTTC

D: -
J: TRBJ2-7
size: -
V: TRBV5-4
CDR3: CASSLDPQGEQYF
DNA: TGTGCCAGCAGCTTGGATCCCCAGGGAGAGCAGTACTTC

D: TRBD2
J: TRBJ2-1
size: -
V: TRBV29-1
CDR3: CSVKRGGRSEQFF
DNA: TGCAGCGTTAAGCGGGGGGGCCGCAGTGAGCAGTTCTTC

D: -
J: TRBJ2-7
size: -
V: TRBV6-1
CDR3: CASSEGTGSLYEQYF
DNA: TGTGCCAGCAGTGAGGGTACAGGGTCTCTCTATGAGCAGTACTTC

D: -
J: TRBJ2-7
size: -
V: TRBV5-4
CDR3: CASSSDSSYEQYF
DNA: TGTGCCAGCAGTTCGGACAGCTCCTACGAGCAGTACTTC

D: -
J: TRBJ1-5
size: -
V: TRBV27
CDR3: CASRPDRTHSNQPQHF
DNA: TGTGCCAGCAGACCTGACAGAACCCATAGCAATCAGCCCCAGCATTTT

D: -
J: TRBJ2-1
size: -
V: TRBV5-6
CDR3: CASSFRSRSHNEQFF
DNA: TGTGCCAGCAGCTTTCGAAGTAGATCCCACAATGAGCAGTTCTTC

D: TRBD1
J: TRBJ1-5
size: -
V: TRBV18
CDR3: CASSPQGANSNQPQHF
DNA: TGTGCCAGCTCACCACAGGGGGCGAATAGTAATCAGCCCCAGCATTTT

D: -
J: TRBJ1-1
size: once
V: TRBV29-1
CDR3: CSVEDWQGTGTEAFF
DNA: TGCAGCGTTGAAGATTGGCAGGGTACCGGCACTGAAGCTTTCTTT

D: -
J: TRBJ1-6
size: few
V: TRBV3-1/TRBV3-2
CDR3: CASSQIDSPLHF
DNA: TGTGCCAGCAGCCAAATAGATTCACCCCTCCACTTT

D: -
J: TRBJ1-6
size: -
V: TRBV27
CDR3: CASSSQDRNSPLHF
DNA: TGTGCCAGCAGTTCCCAGGACAGAAATTCACCCCTCCACTTT

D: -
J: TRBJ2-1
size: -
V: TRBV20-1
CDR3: CSASRGDNEQFF
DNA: TGCAGTGCTAGTCGCGGAGACAATGAGCAGTTCTTC

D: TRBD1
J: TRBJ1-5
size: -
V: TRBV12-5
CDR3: CASGLVLGTGISSNQPQHF
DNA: TGTGCTAGTGGTTTGGTCCTCGGGACAGGGATCAGTAGCAATCAGCCCCAGCATTTT

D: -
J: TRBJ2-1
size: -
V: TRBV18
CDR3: CASSPPGLKAGEQFF
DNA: TGTGCCAGCTCACCACCGGGACTCAAGGCAGGTGAGCAGTTCTTC

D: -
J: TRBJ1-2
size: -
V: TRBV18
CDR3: CASSPPVREGYTF
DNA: TGTGCCAGCTCACCACCCGTGAGGGAGGGCTACACCTTC

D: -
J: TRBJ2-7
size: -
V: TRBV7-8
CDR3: CASSGTYEQYF
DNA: TGTGCCAGCAGCGGCACCTACGAGCAGTACTTC

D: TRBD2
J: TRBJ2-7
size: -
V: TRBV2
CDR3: CASSEGTSGGAYEQYF
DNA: TGTGCCAGCAGTGAAGGGACTAGCGGGGGGGCCTACGAGCAGTACTTC

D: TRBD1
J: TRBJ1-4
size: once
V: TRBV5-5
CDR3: CASSLAESRDRGKKLFF
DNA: TGTGCCAGCAGCTTGGCGGAAAGCCGGGACAGGGGAAAGAAACTGTTTTTT

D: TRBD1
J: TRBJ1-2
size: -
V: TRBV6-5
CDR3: CASRTQGKGNYGYTF
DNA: TGTGCCAGCAGGACACAGGGGAAGGGCAACTATGGCTACACCTTC

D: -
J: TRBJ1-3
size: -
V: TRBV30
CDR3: CAWAGTGNTIYF
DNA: TGTGCCTGGGCGGGGACTGGAAACACCATATATTTT

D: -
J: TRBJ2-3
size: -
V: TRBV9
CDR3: CASSVDRTSTDTQYF
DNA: TGTGCCAGCAGCGTAGATCGGACTAGCACAGATACGCAGTATTTT

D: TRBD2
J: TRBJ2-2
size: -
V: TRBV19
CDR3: CASSIGGTSGGTGELFF
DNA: TGTGCCAGTAGTATAGGTGGGACTAGCGGGGGTACCGGGGAGCTGTTTTTT

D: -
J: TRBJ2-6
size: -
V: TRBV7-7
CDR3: CASSPAGANVLTF
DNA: TGTGCTAGCAGCCCGGCTGGGGCCAACGTCCTGACTTTC

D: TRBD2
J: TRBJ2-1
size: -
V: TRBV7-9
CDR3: CASSPPQRGGINEQFF
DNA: TGTGCCAGCAGCCCCCCCCAGCGGGGGGGGATCAATGAGCAGTTCTTC

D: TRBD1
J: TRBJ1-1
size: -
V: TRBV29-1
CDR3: CSVERQGSDTEAFF
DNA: TGCAGCGTTGAGAGACAGGGGTCGGACACTGAAGCTTTCTTT

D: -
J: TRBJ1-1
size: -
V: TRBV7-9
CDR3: CASSASETGTEAFF
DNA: TGTGCCAGCAGCGCCTCAGAAACGGGCACTGAAGCTTTCTTT

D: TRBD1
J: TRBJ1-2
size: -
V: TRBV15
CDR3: CATSRHRDRSPYGYTF
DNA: TGTGCCACCAGCAGACACCGGGACAGGTCGCCCTATGGCTACACCTTC

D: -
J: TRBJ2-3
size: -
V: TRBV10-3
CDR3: CAISGGSGYSTDTQYF
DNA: TGTGCCATCAGTGGGGGATCGGGGTATAGCACAGATACGCAGTATTTT

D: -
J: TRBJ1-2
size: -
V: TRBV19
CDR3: CASSINRKNYGYTF
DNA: TGTGCCAGTAGTATTAACAGGAAGAACTATGGCTACACCTTC

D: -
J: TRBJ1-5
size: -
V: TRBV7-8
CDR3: CASSPGVYSNQPQHF
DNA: TGTGCCAGCAGCCCGGGAGTCTATAGCAATCAGCCCCAGCATTTT

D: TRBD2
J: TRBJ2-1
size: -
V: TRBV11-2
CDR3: CASSRGGTPFYNEQFF
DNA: TGTGCCAGCAGCCGGGGGGGGACCCCCTTTTACAATGAGCAGTTCTTC

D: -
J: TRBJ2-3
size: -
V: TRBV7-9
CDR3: CASLPDTQYF
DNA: TGTGCCAGCCTCCCAGATACGCAGTATTTT

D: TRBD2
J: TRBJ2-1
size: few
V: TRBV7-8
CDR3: CASSSGGAYEQFF
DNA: TGTGCCAGCAGCTCCGGGGGGGCCTATGAGCAGTTCTTC

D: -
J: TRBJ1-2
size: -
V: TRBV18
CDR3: CASSPPVTRGVGGYTF
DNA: TGTGCCAGCTCACCACCGGTTACAAGAGGAGTCGGAGGCTACACCTTC